Given below is one T cell receptor beta chain in context. Its antigen is not identified. This sample is part of a study of beta chain features in type 1 diabetes. The study, taken as a whole, reports: Shorter TCRB CDR3s, moderately but significantly so, marked every one of the four CD4+ subsets in Type 1 diabetes patients.

The whole isolated RNA underwent reverse transcription, so sequencing captured expressed TCRB transcripts. The protocol was immunoSEQ multiplex PCR, while the TCRdb copy is restricted to in-frame clones and leaves out a portion. In the table there are approximately 600,000 clones, under 15% of which are singletons. The CDR3 runs 14 residues. Germline V gives CDR1 MNHNS, CDR2 SASEGT. The germline V and J ends were trimmed by 8 bases and 8 bases, with 16 bases remaining between them. Donors contributed one heparinised blood draw apiece, averaging approximately 0.12 L. This chain connects TRBV6-1 to TRBJ1-6; maybe TRBD1 (5 bases). The clonotype comes from a man aged 25-45 years with type 1 diabetes. Sequences were obtained from naive CD4+ T cells from blood. Here the CDR3 DNA reads TGTGCCAGCGAGCAGGGAGGTTTGGATTCACCCCTCCACTTT. It yields the protein CASEQGGLDSPLHF.